This TCR beta chain comes out of a study of long-term antiretroviral therapy in people with HIV. About the study: The earliest samples came from an era when ART typically awaited falling CD4 counts.

Run at survey level, the immunoSEQ assay was version v3.0. Some clones are missing from TCRdb's copy, which holds only in-frame ones; the method was immunoSEQ multiplex PCR. The table shows more than 7,000 clones, with around three quarters occurring only once. Germline V gene data show CDR1 as MDHEN and CDR2 as SYDVKM. The CDR3 has 18 residues. V shed 0 bases, J shed 5 bases, and the junction held 14 bases outside the gene matches. Specimen: unsorted PBMCs, collected approximately eleven months before starting antiretroviral therapy. This TCR came from a man aged 40-49 years with HIV. V is TRBV28 and J is TRBJ1-1; 8 bases are shared with TRBD1. CDR3 protein: CASSLWVIGGTGITEAFF. The CDR3 DNA sequence: TGTGCCAGCAGTTTATGGGTGATTGGGGGGACAGGCATAACTGAAGCTTTCTTT.